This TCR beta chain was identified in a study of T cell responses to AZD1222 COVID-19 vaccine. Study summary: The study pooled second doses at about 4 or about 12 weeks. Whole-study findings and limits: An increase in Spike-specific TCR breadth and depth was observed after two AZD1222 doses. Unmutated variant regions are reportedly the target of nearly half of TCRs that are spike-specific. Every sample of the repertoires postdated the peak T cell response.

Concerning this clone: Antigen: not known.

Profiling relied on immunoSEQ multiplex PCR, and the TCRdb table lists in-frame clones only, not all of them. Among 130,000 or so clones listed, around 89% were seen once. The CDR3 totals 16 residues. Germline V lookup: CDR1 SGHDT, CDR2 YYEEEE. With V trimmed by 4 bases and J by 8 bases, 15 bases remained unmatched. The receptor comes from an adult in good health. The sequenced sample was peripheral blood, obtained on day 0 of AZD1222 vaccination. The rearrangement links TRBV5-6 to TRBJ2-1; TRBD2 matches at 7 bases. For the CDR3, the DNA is TGTGCCAGCAGCCCTCTTCGTGGCGGGAGTAACGATGAGCAGTTCTTC. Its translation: CASSPLRGGSNDEQFF.